This is a list of T cell receptor beta chains from one sample in a study of CXCR3-negative and CXCR3-positive naive CD8 T cells. TCRdb reprocessed the 5' RACE reads and stores each CDR3 protein as one record, lacking DNA. The table for this sample gives 35,000 to 40,000 distinct CDR3 sequences. The sequenced sample was memory CD8+ T cells from blood. These receptors all come from a human donor in good health. Some clones in this sample may be carry-over from other donors' samples. Each CDR3 is given with its conserved first and last residue. Expanded clones get a size class; other rows say once, few or many, or leave the size out.

TRBJ1-4 14 NA TRBV29-1 CSVEARTGDEKLFF
TRBJ2-7 19 NA TRBV6-2/TRBV6-3 CASRDVVGQQYDAVYEQYF
TRBJ2-7 16 NA TRBV28 CASSFERTYGSYEQYF
TRBJ2-7 15 NA TRBV4-3 CASSQDSAQTYEQYF
TRBJ2-1 13 NA TRBV7-9 CASSLDSYNEQFF
TRBJ2-2 17 NA TRBV9 CASSVPKHHANTGELFF
TRBJ2-7 13 NA TRBV4-3 CASSQDRHYEQYF
TRBJ2-6 17 NA TRBV4-2 CASSQGQSPSGAIVLTF
TRBJ2-5 15 NA TRBV28 CASSLLTNPQETQYF
TRBJ2-1 16 NA TRBV28 CASSLGLATSYNEQFF
TRBJ2-7 15 NA TRBV7-6 CASSLEAGEVWEQYF
TRBJ2-1 16 NA TRBV7-9 CASSSPSGGEYNEQFF
TRBJ2-1 14 NA TRBV20-1 CSARVRGRYNEQFF
TRBJ2-7 15 NA TRBV28 CASSSTEREAYEQYF
TRBJ2-5 13 NA TRBV29-1 CSVDFAGQETQYF
TRBJ2-7 13 NA TRBV12-3/TRBV12-4 CASSLVGTYEQYF
TRBJ1-1 13 medium-sized TRBV7-8 CASSPGYDTEAFF
TRBJ2-5 14 NA TRBV11-2 CASSLDFQQETQYF
TRBJ2-3 17 NA TRBV4-3 CASSLRLAGEVTDTQYF
TRBJ2-7 14 NA TRBV7-3 CASSWGDSAYEQYF
TRBJ2-1 15 NA TRBV12-3/TRBV12-4 CASSWGSGSYNEQFF
TRBJ2-1 16 NA TRBV19 CASSNGEGFSYNEQFF
TRBJ2-7 12 NA TRBV15 CATSRDHYEQYF
TRBJ2-1 15 NA TRBV7-9 CASSLSGGADDEQFF
TRBJ1-3 12 NA TRBV29-1 CSVVEEGNTIYF
TRBJ2-1 17 NA TRBV5-1 CASSQVAGPSSYNEQFF
TRBJ2-2 13 NA TRBV5-4 CASSFPNTGELFF
TRBJ2-7 14 NA TRBV29-1 CSVEESALSYEQYF
TRBJ1-2 15 NA TRBV5-1 CASSLGQENPYGYTF
TRBJ2-1 11 NA TRBV2 CASRKEDEQFF
TRBJ2-1 12 NA TRBV29-1 CSAHPDSDEQFF
TRBJ2-1 14 NA TRBV29-1 CSVERDGLYNEQFF
TRBJ2-7 15 NA TRBV12-3/TRBV12-4 CASTHSGSGFREQYF
TRBJ2-3 14 NA TRBV5-1 CASSLETGTDTQYF
TRBJ2-3 12 NA TRBV5-1 CASSSDRGTQYF
TRBJ2-3 15 NA TRBV6-1 CASSEAPSSTDTQYF
TRBJ1-2 14 NA TRBV20-1 CSARSSDLNYGYTF
TRBJ2-1 14 medium-sized TRBV15 CATSKGQGDNEQFF
TRBJ2-7 16 NA TRBV28 CASSPPTGQGYSEQYF
TRBJ1-2 13 NA TRBV7-9 CASSSRRGDGYTF
TRBJ1-1 14 NA TRBV29-1 CSVVGTGLGTEAFF
TRBJ2-5 17 NA TRBV4-2 CASSQGRSGGGAETQYF
TRBJ2-2 18 NA TRBV7-3 CASSLSTSGGENTGELFF
TRBJ1-3 14 NA TRBV28 CASSLLSDGNTIYF
TRBJ2-1 15 NA TRBV20-1 CSARDLAGGQNEQFF